This TCR beta chain was identified during a study of CD8 T cells in ankylosing spondylitis. Overall study results and limits: Some motif variants had been reported before (in reactive arthritis synovial fluid and blood). Significant enrichment of disease-linked clones was reported in matched ankylosing spondylitis synovial fluid. Within ankylosing spondylitis blood, a TCR beta motif made up of roughly eight highly homologous variants appeared to be characteristic.

The TCR beta libraries were generated through quantitative 5'-RACE incorporating molecular barcodes. TCRdb itself ran the 5' RACE reads through MiXCR, one entry per CDR3 protein. The sample consists of about 160,000 distinct CDR3 sequences, about 18% of them appearing once. This clonotype occurred many times. Its antigen is unknown. CDR1 and CDR2 from the germline V gene are SGHAT and FQDESV (reference sequence). CDR3 length: 18 amino acids. Between the trimmed V and J ends, which lost 1 base and 8 bases, there was a span of 24 bases. This clonotype was obtained from a male donor with ankylosing spondylitis or in good health (not recorded which). The sample was blood, either unsorted or a sorted T cell fraction (not recorded which). V is TRBV11-1 and J is TRBJ2-1; maybe TRBD2 (6 bases). Here the CDR3 DNA reads TGTGCCAGCAGCTTAGATTATGGGAGGAGGGATGCCTCGGATGAGCAGTTCTTC. Amino acid sequence: CASSLDYGRRDASDEQFF. The entire variable domain, with the rest obtained from reference TRBV11-1 and TRBJ2-1, is as follows: EAEVAQSPRYKITEKSQAVAFWCDPISGHATLYWYRQILGQGPELLVQFQDESVVDDSQLPKDRFSAERLKGVDSTLKIQPAELGDSAMYLCASSLDYGRRDASDEQFFGPGTRLTVL.